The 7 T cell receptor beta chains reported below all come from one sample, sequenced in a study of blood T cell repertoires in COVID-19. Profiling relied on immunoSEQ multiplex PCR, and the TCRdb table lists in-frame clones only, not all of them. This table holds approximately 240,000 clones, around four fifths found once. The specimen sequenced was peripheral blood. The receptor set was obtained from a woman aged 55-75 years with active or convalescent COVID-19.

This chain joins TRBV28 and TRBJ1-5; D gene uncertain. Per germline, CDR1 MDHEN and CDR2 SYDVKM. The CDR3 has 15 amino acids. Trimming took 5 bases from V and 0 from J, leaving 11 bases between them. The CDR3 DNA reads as TGTGCCAGCAGTAAAAGCGGGTATAGCAATCAGCCCCAGCATTTT. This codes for CASSKSGYSNQPQHF.

For the CDR3, the DNA is TGTGCCAGCAGCCAAGGGTGGAGCGGGACCTCCTACGAGCAGTACTTC. Amino acid sequence: CASSQGWSGTSYEQYF. The V gene is TRBV11-3, the J gene TRBJ2-7; 7 bases match TRBD2. J lost 0 bases, V lost 5 bases, and 10 bases had no gene match. This CDR3 is 16 amino acids long. Germline loops: CDR1 SGHNT, CDR2 YENEEA.

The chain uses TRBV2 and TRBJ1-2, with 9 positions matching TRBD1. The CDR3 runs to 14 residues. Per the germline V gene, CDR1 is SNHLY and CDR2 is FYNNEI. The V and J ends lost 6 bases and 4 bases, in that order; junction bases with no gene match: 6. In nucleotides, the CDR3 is TGTGCCAGCAGAGAAACAGGGGGCAGCTATGGCTACACCTTC. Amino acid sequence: CASRETGGSYGYTF.

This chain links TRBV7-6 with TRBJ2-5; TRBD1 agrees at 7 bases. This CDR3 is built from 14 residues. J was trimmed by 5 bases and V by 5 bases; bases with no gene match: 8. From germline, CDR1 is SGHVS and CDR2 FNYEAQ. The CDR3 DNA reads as TGTGCCAGCAGCCCACAGACAGGGTTGGAGACCCAGTACTTC. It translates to CASSPQTGLETQYF.

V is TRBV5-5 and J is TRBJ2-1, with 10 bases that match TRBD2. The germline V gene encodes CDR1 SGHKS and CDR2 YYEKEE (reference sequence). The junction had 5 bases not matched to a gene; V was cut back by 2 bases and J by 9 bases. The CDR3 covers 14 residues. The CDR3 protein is CASSFYASGSEQFF. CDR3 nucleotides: TGTGCCAGCAGCTTTTACGCTAGCGGGAGTGAGCAGTTCTTC. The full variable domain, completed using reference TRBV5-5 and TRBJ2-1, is DAGVTQSPTHLIKTRGQQVTLRCSPISGHKSVSWYQQVLGQGPQFIFQYYEKEERGRGNFPDRFSARQFPNYSSELNVNALLLGDSALYLCASSFYASGSEQFFGPGTRLTVL.

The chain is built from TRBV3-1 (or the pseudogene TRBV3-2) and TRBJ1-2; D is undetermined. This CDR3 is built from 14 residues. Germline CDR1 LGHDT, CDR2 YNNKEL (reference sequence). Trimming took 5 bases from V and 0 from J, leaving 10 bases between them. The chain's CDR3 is CASSVFSTNYGYTF. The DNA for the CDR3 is TGTGCCAGCAGCGTCTTCAGTACTAACTATGGCTACACCTTC.

CDR3 loop: CASSMQGGAMNTEAFF. The CDR3 nucleotides are TGTGCCAGTAGTATGCAGGGGGGAGCGATGAACACTGAAGCTTTCTTT. The chain is built from TRBV19 and TRBJ1-1, with 7 bases that match TRBD1. V was pared by 3 bases and J by 0 bases, with 7 bases of the junction left unmatched. The CDR3 is 16 residues long. Germline loops: CDR1 LNHDA, CDR2 SQIVND (reference sequence).